The clone carrying this TCR beta chain was counted between two and nine times. Its antigen is unknown. TCRdb reprocessed the 5' RACE reads with MiXCR, giving one entry per CDR3 protein. The data show just over 500,000 distinct CDR3 sequences, about 20% seen once. The entry originates in a study of identical twins. Only healthy Caucasians were included as donors. The study, taken as a whole, reports: Beta out-of-frame twin sharing showed a weaker excess. Compared with models, monozygotic twins showed more out-of-frame TCR alpha sharing.

Germline V CDR1 and CDR2: DFQATT, SNEGSKA (reference sequence). The length of the CDR3 is 11 residues. V dropped 8 bases and J dropped 5 bases, with 9 bases sitting between them. These data also featured in a second study, about T cells expressing NK-cell markers. That work states: Sorted CD3+CD56+NKG2C+, CD3+CD56+NKG2C- and CD3+CD56-NKG2C+ T-cell subsets were beta-chain profiled.

Sequencing used CD4+ T cells sorted from blood. The TCR comes from a woman aged 18-30 years in good health. This chain uses TRBV20-1 with TRBJ1-4, with D hard to call. Written as DNA, the CDR3 is TGCAGTTGTGGTCGAAATGAAAAACTGTTTTTT. This translates into CSCGRNEKLFF.